This T cell receptor (beta chain) was observed in a study of T cell responses to AZD1222 COVID-19 vaccine. The protocol was immunoSEQ multiplex PCR, while the TCRdb copy is restricted to in-frame clones and leaves out a portion. The sample lists some 100,000 clones, 88% occurring once. This clonotype was obtained from an adult in good health. The material was peripheral blood, obtained on day 0 of AZD1222 vaccination.

CDR3 sequence reads: CATSEGYEKLFF. DNA for the CDR3: TGTGCCACCAGCGAGGGGTACGAAAAACTGTTTTTT. The chain combines TRBV15 with TRBJ1-4; possible D gene TRBD1, 5 bases. The V gene's germline CDR1 is LNHNV and CDR2 YYDKDF (reference sequence). Trimming pared 5 bases from V and 8 bases from J, leaving 9 bases between. The CDR3 extends over 12 amino acids.